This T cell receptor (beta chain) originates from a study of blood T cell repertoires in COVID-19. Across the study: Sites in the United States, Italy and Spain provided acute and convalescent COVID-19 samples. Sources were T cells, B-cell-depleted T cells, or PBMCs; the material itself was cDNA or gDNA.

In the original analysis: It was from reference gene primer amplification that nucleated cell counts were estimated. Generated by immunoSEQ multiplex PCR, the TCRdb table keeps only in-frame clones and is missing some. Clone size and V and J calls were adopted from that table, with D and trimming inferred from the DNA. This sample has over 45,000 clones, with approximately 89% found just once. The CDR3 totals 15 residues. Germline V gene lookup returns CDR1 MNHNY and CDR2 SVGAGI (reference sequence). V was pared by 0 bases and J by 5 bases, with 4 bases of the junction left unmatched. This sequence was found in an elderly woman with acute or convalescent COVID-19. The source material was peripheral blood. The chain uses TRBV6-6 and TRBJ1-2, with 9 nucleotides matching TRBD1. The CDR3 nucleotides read TGTGCCAGCAGTTACTCACCCGGACAGGGGTATGGCTACACCTTC. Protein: CASSYSPGQGYGYTF.